The sequence of this T cell receptor beta chain was determined in a study of OX40 agonist ivuxolimab in advanced cancers. Across the whole study: The patients' treatment was ivuxolimab, an agonistic anti-OX40 (CD134) antibody.

Repertoires were generated with immunoSEQ multiplex PCR, while TCRdb's copy carries only in-frame clones and drops some. The data contain nearly 80,000 clones, under 85% of them singletons. Germline V gene lookup returns CDR1 GTSNPN and CDR2 SVGIG (reference sequence). This CDR3 has 14 amino acids. With V trimmed by 2 bases and J by 6 bases, 3 bases remained unmatched. The V gene is TRBV30, the J gene TRBJ2-7; 14 bases align to TRBD2. This receptor was taken from an adult with an advanced solid tumor such as melanoma, head and neck, liver or kidney cancer. The sample consisted of CD4+ or CD8+ T cells sorted from blood, taken in a trial of the OX40 agonist ivuxolimab. The CDR3 spells CAWSPGLAGAEQYF. CDR3 nucleotide sequence: TGTGCCTGGAGTCCGGGACTAGCGGGAGCCGAGCAGTACTTC.